Sequencing of this T cell receptor (beta chain) was carried out in a study of beta chain features in type 1 diabetes. General study points: In the patient group, naive, central memory and Treg TCRB repertoires seemed more alike than in the healthy donor group. There was no resolution here of whether HLA type influences TCRB rearrangement. Within each of all four CD4+ subsets, Type 1 diabetes patients had TCRB CDR3s that were moderately but significantly shorter.

CDR3 length: 15 residues. J was trimmed by 4 bases and V by 4 bases; bases with no gene match: 3. Germline CDR1 reads LNHDA; CDR2 reads SQIVND (reference sequence). Remarks on this clone: What it binds is not known.

The sequenced template was cDNA made from the entire isolated RNA. Mean read depth for naive, central memory and regulatory T cell samples was around 3.8 million reads. Produced via immunoSEQ multiplex PCR; TCRdb's table is partial and in-frame only. The table shows a few hundred thousand clones, with roughly 24% occurring only once. Input material: naive CD4+ T cells from blood. The receptor's source is a woman in her thirties with type 1 diabetes. This chain connects TRBV19 to TRBJ2-1; 11 bases fit TRBD2. The CDR3 region has the DNA TGTGCCAGTAGTAAACTAGCGGGAGCATACAATGAGCAGTTCTTC. This encodes CASSKLAGAYNEQFF.